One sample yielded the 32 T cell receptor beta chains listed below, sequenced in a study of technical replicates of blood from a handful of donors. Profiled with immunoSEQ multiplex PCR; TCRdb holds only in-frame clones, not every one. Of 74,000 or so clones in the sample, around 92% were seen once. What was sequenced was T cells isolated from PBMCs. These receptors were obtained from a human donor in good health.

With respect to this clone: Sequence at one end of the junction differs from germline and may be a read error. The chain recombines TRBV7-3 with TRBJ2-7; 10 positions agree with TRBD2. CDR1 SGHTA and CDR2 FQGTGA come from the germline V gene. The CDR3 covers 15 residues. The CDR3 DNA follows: TGTGCCAGCAGCGTAACCGGGACTAGCGACTACGAGCAGTACTTC. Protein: CASSVTGTSDYEQYF.

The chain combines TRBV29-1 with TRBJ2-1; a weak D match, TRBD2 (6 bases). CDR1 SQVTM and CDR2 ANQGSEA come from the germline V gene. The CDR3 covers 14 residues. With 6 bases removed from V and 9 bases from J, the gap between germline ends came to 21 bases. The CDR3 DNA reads TGCAGCGTCCCGGTGGGACTCCCGTCGGGTGAGCAGTTCTTC. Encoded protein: CSVPVGLPSGEQFF.

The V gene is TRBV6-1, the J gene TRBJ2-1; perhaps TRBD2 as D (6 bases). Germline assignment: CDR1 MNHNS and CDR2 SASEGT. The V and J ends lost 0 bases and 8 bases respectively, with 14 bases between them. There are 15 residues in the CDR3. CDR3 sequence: CASSEAREFSHEQFF. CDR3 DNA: TGTGCCAGCAGTGAAGCGCGGGAATTTTCTCATGAGCAGTTCTTC.

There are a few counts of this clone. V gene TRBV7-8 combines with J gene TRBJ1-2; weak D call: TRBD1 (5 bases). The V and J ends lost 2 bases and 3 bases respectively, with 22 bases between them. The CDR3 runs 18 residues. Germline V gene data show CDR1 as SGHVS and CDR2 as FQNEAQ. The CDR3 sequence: CASSLYPLNPREDYGYTF. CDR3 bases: TGTGCCAGCAGCTTATACCCACTTAATCCCAGGGAAGACTATGGCTACACCTTC.

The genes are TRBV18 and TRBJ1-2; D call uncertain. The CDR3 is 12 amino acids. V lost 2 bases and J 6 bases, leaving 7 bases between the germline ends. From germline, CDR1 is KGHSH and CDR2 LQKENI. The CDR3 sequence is CASSPGEDGYTF. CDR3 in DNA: TGTGCCAGCTCACCAGGAGAGGATGGCTACACCTTC.

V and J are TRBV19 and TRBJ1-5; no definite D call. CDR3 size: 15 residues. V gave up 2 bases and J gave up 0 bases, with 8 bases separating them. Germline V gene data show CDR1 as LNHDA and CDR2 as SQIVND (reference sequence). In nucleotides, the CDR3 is TGTGCCAGTAGTATACAGACTTATAGCAATCAGCCCCAGCATTTT. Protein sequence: CASSIQTYSNQPQHF.

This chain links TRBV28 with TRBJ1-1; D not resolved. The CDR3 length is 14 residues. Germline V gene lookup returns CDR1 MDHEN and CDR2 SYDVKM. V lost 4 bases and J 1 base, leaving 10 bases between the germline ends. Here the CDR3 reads CASSYQGGNTEAFF. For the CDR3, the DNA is TGTGCCAGCAGTTATCAAGGCGGGAACACTGAAGCTTTCTTT.

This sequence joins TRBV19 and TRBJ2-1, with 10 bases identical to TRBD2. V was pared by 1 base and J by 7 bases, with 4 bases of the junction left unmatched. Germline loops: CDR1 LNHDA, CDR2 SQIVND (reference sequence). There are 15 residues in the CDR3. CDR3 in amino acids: CASSIVASGSNEQFF. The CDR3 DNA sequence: TGTGCCAGTAGTATAGTGGCTAGCGGGAGTAATGAGCAGTTCTTC.

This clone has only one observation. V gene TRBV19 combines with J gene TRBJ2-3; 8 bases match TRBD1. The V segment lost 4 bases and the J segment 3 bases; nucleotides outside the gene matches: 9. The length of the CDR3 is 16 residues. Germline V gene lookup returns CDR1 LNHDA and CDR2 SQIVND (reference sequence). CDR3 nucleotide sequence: TGTGCCAGTAGTAAACTCACAGGGGGTCATACAGATACGCAGTATTTT. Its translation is CASSKLTGGHTDTQYF.

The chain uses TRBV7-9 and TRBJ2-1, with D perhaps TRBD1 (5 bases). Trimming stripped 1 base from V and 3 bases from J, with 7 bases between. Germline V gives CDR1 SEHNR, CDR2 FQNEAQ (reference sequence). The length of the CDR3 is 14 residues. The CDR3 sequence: CASSLVQGYNEQFF. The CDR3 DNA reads TGTGCCAGCAGCTTAGTCCAGGGCTACAATGAGCAGTTCTTC.

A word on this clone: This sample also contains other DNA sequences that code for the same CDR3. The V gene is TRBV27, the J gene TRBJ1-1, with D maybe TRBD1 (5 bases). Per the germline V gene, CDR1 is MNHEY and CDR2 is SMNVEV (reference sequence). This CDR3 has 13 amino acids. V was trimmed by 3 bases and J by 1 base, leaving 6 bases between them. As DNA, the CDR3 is TGTGCCAGCAGTTTGGGGGGGAACACTGAAGCTTTCTTT. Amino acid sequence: CASSLGGNTEAFF.

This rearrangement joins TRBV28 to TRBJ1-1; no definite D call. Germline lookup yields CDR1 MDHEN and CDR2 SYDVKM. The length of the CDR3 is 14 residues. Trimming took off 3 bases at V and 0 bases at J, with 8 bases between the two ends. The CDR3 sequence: CASSLSGLNTEAFF. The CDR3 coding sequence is TGTGCCAGCAGTTTGTCCGGGTTGAACACTGAAGCTTTCTTT. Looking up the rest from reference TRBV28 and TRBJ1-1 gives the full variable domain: DVKVTQSSRYLVKRTGEKVFLECVQDMDHENMFWYRQDPGLGLRLIYFSYDVKMKEKGDIPEGYSVSREKKERFSLILESASTNQTSMYLCASSLSGLNTEAFFGQGTRLTVV.

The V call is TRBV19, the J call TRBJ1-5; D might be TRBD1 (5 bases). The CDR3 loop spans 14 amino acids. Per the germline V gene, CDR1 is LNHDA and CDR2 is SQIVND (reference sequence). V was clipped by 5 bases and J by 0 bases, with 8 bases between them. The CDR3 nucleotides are TGTGCCAGTAGTGGGGCAGATAGCAATCAGCCCCAGCATTTT. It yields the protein CASSGADSNQPQHF.

Here the CDR3 DNA reads TGTGCCAGTAGTATGGGAGGGATCGCCGGGGAGCTGTTTTTT. It yields the protein CASSMGGIAGELFF. The rearrangement uses TRBV19 and TRBJ2-2, with TRBD2 identical over 7 bases. CDR3 length: 14 residues. The germline CDR1 and CDR2 sequences are LNHDA and SQIVND (reference sequence). Trimming at V came to 3 bases and at J to 6 bases, leaving 4 bases not matched to a gene.

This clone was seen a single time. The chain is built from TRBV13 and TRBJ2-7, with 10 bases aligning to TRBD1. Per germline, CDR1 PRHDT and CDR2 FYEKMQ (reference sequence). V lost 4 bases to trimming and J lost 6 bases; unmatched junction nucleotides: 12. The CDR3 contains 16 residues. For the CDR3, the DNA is TGTGCCAGCAGCTCCATCCTCGGGGACAGGGGCTTCGAGCAGTACTTC. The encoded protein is CASSSILGDRGFEQYF.

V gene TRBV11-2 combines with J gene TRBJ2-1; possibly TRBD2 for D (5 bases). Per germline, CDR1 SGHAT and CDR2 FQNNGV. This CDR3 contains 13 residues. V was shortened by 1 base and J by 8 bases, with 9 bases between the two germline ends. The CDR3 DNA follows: TGTGCCAGCAGCTTAGTGCTAGCCGATGAGCAGTTCTTC. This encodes CASSLVLADEQFF. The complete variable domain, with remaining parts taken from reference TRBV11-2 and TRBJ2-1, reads EAGVAQSPRYKIIEKRQSVAFWCNPISGHATLYWYQQILGQGPKLLIQFQNNGVVDDSQLPKDRFSAERLKGVDSTLKIQPAKLEDSAVYLCASSLVLADEQFFGPGTRLTVL.

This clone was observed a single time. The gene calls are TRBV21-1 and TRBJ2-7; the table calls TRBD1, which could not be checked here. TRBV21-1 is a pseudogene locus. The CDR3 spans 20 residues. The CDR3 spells CASSRSGTGKAVPDSYEQYF. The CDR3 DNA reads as TGTGCCAGCAGCAGGTCCGGGACAGGGAAAGCCGTCCCCGATTCCTACGAGCAGTACTTC.

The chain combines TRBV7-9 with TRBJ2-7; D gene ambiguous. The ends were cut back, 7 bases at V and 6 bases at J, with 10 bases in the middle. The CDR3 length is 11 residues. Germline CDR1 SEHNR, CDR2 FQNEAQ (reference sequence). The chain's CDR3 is CASTQYTEQYF. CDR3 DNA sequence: TGTGCCAGCACCCAATACACCGAGCAGTACTTC.

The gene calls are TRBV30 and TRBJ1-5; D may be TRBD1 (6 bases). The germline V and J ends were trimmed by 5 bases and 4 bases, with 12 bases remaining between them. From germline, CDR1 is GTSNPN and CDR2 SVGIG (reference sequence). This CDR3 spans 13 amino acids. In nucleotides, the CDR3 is TGTGCCTGGCGGGGGGACATTAATCAGCCCCAGCATTTT. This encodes CAWRGDINQPQHF. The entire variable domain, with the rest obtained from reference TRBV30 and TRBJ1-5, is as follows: SQTIHQWPATLVQPVGSPLSLECTVEGTSNPNLYWYRQAAGRGLQLLFYSVGIGQISSEVPQNLSASRPQDRQFILSSKKLLLSDSGFYLCAWRGDINQPQHFGDGTRLSIL.

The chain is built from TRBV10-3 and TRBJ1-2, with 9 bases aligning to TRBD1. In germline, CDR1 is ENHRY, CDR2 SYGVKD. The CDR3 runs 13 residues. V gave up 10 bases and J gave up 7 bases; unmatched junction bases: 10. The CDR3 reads CATRTGDESGYTF. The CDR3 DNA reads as TGTGCCACTAGGACAGGGGATGAGTCTGGCTACACCTTC.

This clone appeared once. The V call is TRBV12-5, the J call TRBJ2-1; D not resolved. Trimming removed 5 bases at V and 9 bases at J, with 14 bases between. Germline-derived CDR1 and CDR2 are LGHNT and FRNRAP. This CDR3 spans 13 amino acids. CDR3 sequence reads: CASGVTLRVEQFF. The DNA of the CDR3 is TGTGCTAGTGGTGTAACACTAAGAGTTGAGCAGTTCTTC.

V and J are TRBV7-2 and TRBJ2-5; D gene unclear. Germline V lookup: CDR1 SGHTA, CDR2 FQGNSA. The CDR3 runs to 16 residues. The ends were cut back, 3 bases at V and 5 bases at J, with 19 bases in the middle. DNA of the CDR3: TGTGCCAGCAGCTTTATCCACGCCGAGGAGAAGGAGACCCAGTACTTC. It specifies CASSFIHAEEKETQYF.

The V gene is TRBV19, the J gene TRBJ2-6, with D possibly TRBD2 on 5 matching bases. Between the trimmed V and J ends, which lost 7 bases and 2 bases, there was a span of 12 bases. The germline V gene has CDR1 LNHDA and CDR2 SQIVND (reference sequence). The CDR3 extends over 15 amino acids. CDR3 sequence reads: CASILRGAGANVLTF. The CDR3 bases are TGTGCCAGTATTCTTCGGGGAGCTGGGGCCAACGTCCTGACTTTC.

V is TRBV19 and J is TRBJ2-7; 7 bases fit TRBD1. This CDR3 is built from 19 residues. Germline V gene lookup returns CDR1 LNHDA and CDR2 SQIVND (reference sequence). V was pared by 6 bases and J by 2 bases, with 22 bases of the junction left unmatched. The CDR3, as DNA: TGTGCCAGTAGCATAAAGACAGGGTCCGAAGTTACAAAAGCCTACGAGCAGTACTTC. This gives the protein CASSIKTGSEVTKAYEQYF. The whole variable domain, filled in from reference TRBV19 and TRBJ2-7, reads DGGITQSPKYLFRKEGQNVTLSCEQNLNHDAMYWYRQDPGQGLRLIYYSQIVNDFQKGDIAEGYSVSREKKESFPLTVTSAQKNPTAFYLCASSIKTGSEVTKAYEQYFGPGTRLTVT.

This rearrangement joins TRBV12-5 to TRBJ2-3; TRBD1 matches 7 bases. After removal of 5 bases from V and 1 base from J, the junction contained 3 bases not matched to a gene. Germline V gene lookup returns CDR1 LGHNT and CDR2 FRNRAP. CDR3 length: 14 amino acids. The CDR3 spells CASGLGQGTDTQYF. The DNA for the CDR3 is TGTGCTAGTGGTCTCGGACAGGGCACAGATACGCAGTATTTT.

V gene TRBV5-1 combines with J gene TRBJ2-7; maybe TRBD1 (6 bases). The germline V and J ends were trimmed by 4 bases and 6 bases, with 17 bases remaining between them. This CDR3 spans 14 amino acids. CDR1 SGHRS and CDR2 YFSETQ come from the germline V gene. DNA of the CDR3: TGCGCCAGCAGCGCAGGGACGTCAGGGGTCGAGCAGTACTTC. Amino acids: CASSAGTSGVEQYF.

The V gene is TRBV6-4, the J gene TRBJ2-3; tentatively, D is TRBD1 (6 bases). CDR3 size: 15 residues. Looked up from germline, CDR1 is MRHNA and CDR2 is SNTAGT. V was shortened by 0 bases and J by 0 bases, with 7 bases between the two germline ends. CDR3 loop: CASSDSGHSTDTQYF. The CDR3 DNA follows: TGTGCCAGCAGTGACTCGGGACACAGCACAGATACGCAGTATTTT.

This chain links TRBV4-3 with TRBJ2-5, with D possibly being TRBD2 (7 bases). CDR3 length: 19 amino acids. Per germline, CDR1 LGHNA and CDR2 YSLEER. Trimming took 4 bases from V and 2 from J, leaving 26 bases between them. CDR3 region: CASSPGFGGPLIQQETQYF. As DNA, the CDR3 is TGCGCCAGCAGCCCTGGCTTCGGGGGGCCCCTAATCCAACAAGAGACCCAGTACTTC.

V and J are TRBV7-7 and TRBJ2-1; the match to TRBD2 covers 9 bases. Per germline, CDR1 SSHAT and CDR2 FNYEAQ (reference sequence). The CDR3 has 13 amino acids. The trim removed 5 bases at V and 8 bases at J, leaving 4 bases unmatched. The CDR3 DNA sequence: TGTGCCAGCAGCCAAGCGGGAGGATATGAGCAGTTCTTC. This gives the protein CASSQAGGYEQFF.

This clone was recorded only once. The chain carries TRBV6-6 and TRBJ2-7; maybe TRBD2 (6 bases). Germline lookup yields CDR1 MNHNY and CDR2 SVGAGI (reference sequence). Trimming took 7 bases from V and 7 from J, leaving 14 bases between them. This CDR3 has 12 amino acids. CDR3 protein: CASTSIGGEQYF. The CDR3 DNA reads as TGTGCCAGCACCAGCATCGGGGGAGAGCAGTACTTC.

The CDR3 loop reads CASSLDSVYGYTF. DNA of the CDR3: TGCGCCAGCAGCTTGGACAGTGTCTATGGCTACACCTTC. The chain employs TRBV5-1 and TRBJ1-2; no firm D call. The CDR3 contains 13 residues. Germline loops: CDR1 SGHRS, CDR2 YFSETQ. Trimming pared 0 bases from V and 4 bases from J, leaving 7 bases between.

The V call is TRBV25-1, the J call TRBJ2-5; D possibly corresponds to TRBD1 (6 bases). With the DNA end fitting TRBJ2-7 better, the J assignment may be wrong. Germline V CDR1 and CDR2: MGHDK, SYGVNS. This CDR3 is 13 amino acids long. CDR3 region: CASRDSGSYEQYF. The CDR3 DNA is TGTGCCAGCAGGGACAGTGGGTCCTACGAGCAGTACTTC.